This TCR beta chain was retrieved from a study of cytomegalovirus exposure and HLA in healthy donors. Study-wide context: A later analysis reported the 100 to 150 validation repertoires used the same platform as the 500 to 800 first-cohort repertoires. General study results and limits: The tendency of first-cohort TCR clusters to co-occur in the roughly 120 validation repertoires was the finding of a later analysis. It was 150 to 200 TCR beta chains that were listed as cytomegalovirus-associated.

TCRdb's table, derived via immunoSEQ multiplex PCR, lists solely in-frame clones and lacks some. The sample records 250,000 to 350,000 clones, roughly 85% being singletons. Germline CDR1 reads MNHEY; CDR2 reads SMNVEV (reference sequence). The CDR3 is made up of 15 amino acids. J lost 6 bases, V lost 9 bases, and 14 bases had no gene match. Points on this clone: The antigen is not known.

The sequence derives from a woman under 30 in good health and CMV-seronegative. Sequenced input: PBMCs. This chain joins TRBV27 and TRBJ2-3; 8 bases match TRBD2. This chain's CDR3 is CASSTTTGGRDTQYF. CDR3 DNA: TGTGCCAGTAGTACCACCACGGGAGGGAGGGATACGCAGTATTTT.